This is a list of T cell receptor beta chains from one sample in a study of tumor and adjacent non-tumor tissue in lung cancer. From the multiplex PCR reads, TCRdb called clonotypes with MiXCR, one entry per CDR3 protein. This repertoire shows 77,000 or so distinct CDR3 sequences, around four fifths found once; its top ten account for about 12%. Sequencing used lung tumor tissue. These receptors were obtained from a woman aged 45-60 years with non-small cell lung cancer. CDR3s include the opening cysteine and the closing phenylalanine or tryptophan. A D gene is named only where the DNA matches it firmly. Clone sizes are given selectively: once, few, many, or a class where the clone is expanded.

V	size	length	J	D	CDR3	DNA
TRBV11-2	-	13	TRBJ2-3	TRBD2	CAISLAGSDTQYF	TGTGCCATCAGCTTAGCGGGGTCGGATACGCAGTATTTT
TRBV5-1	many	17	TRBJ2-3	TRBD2	CASSFGTSGSYSDTQYF	TGCGCCAGCAGCTTCGGGACTAGCGGGAGCTACTCAGATACGCAGTATTTT
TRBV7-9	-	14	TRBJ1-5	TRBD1	CATEIGTGDQPQHF	TGTGCCACCGAGATCGGGACAGGGGATCAGCCCCAGCATTTT
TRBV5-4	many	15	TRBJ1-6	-	CASSLQGAGESPLHF	TGTGCCAGCAGCTTACAGGGCGCAGGGGAATCACCCCTCCACTTT
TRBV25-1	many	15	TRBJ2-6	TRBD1	CASRGQGTGANVLTF	TGTGCCAGCAGGGGACAGGGAACTGGGGCCAACGTCCTGACTTTC
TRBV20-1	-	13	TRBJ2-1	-	CSARDRVYNELLF	TGCAGTGCTAGAGATCGAGTCTACAATGAGCTGCTCTTC
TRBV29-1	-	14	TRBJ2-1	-	CNVGSGGQWNEQFF	TGCAACGTTGGCTCGGGGGGCCAGTGGAATGAGCAGTTCTTC
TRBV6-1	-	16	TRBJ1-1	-	CASGKGWGTSDAEAFF	TGTGCCAGCGGCAAAGGATGGGGTACCTCGGACGCTGAAGCCTTCTTT
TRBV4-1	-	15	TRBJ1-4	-	CTSSQVSGSSEKLFF	TGCACCAGCAGCCAAGTTTCAGGGAGCAGTGAAAAACTGTTTTTT
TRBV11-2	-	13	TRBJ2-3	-	CTSSLDRGDTHYF	TGTACCAGCAGCTTAGATAGGGGAGATACGCATTATTTT
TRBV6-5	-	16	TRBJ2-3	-	CVSSYSRFRFTDMQYF	TGTGTCAGCAGTTACTCGAGGTTTAGGTTCACAGATATGCAGTATTTT
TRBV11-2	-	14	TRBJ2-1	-	CPSSFGSTDNEQLF	TGTCCCAGCAGCTTTGGCAGTACCGACAATGAGCAGCTCTTC
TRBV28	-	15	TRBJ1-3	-	CARSSGSGSGNTIYF	TGTGCCAGGAGTTCCGGGTCGGGCTCTGGAAACACCATATATTTT
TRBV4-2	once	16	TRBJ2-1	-	CAISQDFRGSYNEQFF	TGTGCCATCAGCCAAGATTTTAGAGGGAGTTACAATGAGCAGTTCTTC
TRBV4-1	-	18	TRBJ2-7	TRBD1	CASSLAGVLGQENYEQYF	TGCGCCAGCAGCCTAGCCGGAGTTCTGGGACAGGAGAACTACGAGCAGTACTTC
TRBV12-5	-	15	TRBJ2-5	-	CASTRNVAIQETQYF	TGTGCTAGTACGCGAAACGTGGCGATCCAAGAGACCCAGTACTTC
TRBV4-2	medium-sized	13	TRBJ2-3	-	CASSQDNPDTQYF	TGTGCCAGCAGCCAAGATAATCCAGATACGCAGTATTTT
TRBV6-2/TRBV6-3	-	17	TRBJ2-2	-	CATSAGSGTANTGELFF	TGTGCCACCAGTGCAGGCTCCGGGACGGCAAACACAGGGGAGCTGTTTTTT
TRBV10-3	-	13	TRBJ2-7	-	CATEGRDNYDQYF	TGTGCCACCGAGGGACGGGACAACTACGATCAGTACTTC
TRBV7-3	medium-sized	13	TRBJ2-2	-	CASSLINTGELFF	TGTGCCAGCAGCTTAATAAACACCGGGGAGCTGTTTTTT
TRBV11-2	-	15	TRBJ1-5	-	CASYFDGLSNQPQHF	TGTGCCAGCTACTTTGATGGATTGAGCAATCAGCCACAGCATTTT
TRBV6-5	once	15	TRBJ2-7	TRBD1	CVSTLSRGQGYEQYF	TGTGTCAGCACCCTCAGTCGGGGACAGGGGTACGAGCAGTACTTC
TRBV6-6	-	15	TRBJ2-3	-	CANSYGDRLNQPQYF	TGTGCCAACAGTTACGGTGACAGGCTAAATCAGCCCCAGTATTTT
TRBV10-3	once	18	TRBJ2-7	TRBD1	CSISKTLGPGQGQYEQYF	TGTTCCATCAGTAAGACTTTGGGGCCCGGACAGGGGCAATACGAGCAGTACTTC
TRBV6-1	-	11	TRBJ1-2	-	CGSNRDYGYTF	TGTGGGAGCAACCGGGACTATGGCTACACCTTC
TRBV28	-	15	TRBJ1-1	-	CASSFPSGRDTEAFF	TGTGCCAGCAGTTTCCCTTCCGGCAGGGACACTGAAGCCTTCTTT
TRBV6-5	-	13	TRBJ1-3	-	CASRGNYGNTIYF	TGTGCCAGTAGGGGCAACTATGGAAACACCATATATTTT
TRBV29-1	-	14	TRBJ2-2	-	CSVEDPKAGGELFF	TGCAGCGTTGAAGATCCGAAAGCCGGAGGGGAGCTGTTTTTT
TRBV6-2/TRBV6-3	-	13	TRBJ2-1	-	CASSLASHNEQFF	TGTGCCAGCAGTTTAGCATCTCACAATGAGCAGTTCTTC
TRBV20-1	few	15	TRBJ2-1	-	CSASAGTVSYNEQFF	TGCAGTGCTAGTGCCGGGACCGTTTCCTACAATGAGCAGTTCTTC
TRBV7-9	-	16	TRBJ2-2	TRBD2	CASSSPSGRGTGELIF	TGCGCCAGCAGCTCCCCTAGCGGGAGAGGTACCGGGGAGCTGATTTTT
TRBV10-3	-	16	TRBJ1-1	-	CAIGPVSGGVNAEAFF	TGTGCCATCGGTCCTGTTTCGGGGGGCGTGAACGCTGAAGCTTTCTTT
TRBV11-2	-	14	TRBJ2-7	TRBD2	CAGSYGRPSYEQYF	TGTGCCGGCAGCTACGGGAGGCCCTCCTACGAACAGTATTTC
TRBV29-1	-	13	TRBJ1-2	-	CSVMHREGPDYTF	TGCAGCGTTATGCACAGGGAAGGACCTGACTACACCTTC
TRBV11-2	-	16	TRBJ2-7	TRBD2	CPSNLHSSGRLSEQYF	TGTCCCAGCAACCTACACTCCAGCGGGAGACTTAGCGAGCAGTACTTC
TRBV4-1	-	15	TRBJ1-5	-	CACSQVPGSNQPQHF	TGCGCCTGTAGCCAAGTTCCGGGGTCCAATCAGCCCCAGCATTTT
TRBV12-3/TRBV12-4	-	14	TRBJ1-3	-	CASSFKASGNTIYF	TGTGCCAGCAGTTTTAAGGCCTCTGGAAACACCATATATTTT
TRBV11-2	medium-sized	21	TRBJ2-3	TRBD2	CASTPLVRAWTSGRSTDTQYF	TGTGCCAGCACTCCTTTAGTTCGGGCCTGGACTAGCGGGAGGAGCACAGATACGCAGTATTTT
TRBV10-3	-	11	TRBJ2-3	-	CAIRRMDRQYF	TGTGCCATCAGACGCATGGATAGACAGTATTTT
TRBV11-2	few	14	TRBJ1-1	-	CASSLLVLGTEAFF	TGTGCCAGCAGCTTGCTAGTGTTGGGAACCGAAGCTTTCTTT
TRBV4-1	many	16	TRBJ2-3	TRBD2	CASSRSGTSGTDTQYF	TGCGCCAGCAGCCGCTCCGGGACTAGCGGCACAGATACGCAGTATTTT
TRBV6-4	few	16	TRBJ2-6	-	CASSEKPGSGANVLTF	TGTGCCAGCAGCGAAAAGCCAGGGAGTGGGGCCAACGTCCTGACTTTC
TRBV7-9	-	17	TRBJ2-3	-	CASSPSHWTENTGTQYF	TGTGCCAGCAGTCCCAGTCATTGGACAGAGAACACAGGTACACAGTATTTT
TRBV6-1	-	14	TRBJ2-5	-	CASRATGYQEAQYF	TGTGCCAGCAGAGCTACAGGGTATCAAGAGGCCCAGTACTTC
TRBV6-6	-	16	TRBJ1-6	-	CARSSPGAPGDSPLQF	TGTGCCAGGAGTTCACCCGGGGCGCCGGGCGACTCACCCCTCCAGTTT
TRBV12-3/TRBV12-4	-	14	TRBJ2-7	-	CASSFSEANYEQYF	TGTGCCAGCAGTTTCTCGGAGGCTAACTACGAGCAGTACTTC
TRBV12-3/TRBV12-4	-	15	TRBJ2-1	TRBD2	CTSRPPEGRDNEQFF	TGTACCAGCAGGCCCCCAGAGGGGAGGGATAATGAGCAGTTCTTC
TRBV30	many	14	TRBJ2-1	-	CAWSRDSRYNEQFF	TGTGCCTGGTCCCGGGACTCCCGTTACAATGAGCAGTTCTTC
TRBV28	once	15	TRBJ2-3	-	CASSPGRGFNEPQYF	TGTGCCAGCAGTCCGGGACGGGGTTTTAATGAGCCCCAGTATTTT
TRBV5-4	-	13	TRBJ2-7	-	CASNTGPLGEQYF	TGTGCCAGCAACACCGGACCCCTTGGCGAGCAGTACTTC
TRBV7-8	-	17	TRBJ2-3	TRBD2	CASSRGLAGTSTDAQYF	TGTGCCAGCAGCCGGGGACTAGCGGGGACTAGCACAGATGCGCAGTATTTT
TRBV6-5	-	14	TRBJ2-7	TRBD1	CANSYQGAGYEQYF	TGTGCCAACAGCTACCAGGGGGCTGGGTACGAGCAGTACTTC
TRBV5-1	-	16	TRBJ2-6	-	CASSLWFHSGANVLTF	TGCGCCAGCAGCTTGTGGTTCCACTCTGGGGCCAACGTCCTGACTTTC
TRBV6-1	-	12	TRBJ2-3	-	CTSSEDIDTQYF	TGTACCAGCAGTGAAGACATAGATACGCAGTATTTT
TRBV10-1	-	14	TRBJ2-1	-	CASSRDMVSNEQFF	TGCGCCAGCAGTCGGGATATGGTTAGCAATGAGCAGTTCTTC